The rows below give T cell receptor beta chains drawn from one sample of a study of OX40 agonist ivuxolimab in advanced cancers. Data came from immunoSEQ multiplex PCR; TCRdb stores just in-frame clones and leaves some out. The data hold about 22,000 clones, with 86% observed a single time. The source was CD4+ or CD8+ T cells sorted from blood, collected in a trial of the OX40 agonist ivuxolimab. The receptor source for this set is an adult with an advanced solid tumor such as melanoma, head and neck, liver or kidney cancer. The conserved cysteine and the conserved F or W are not part of the CDR3 here. Not all rows give a size; the values are once, few, many and, for expanded clones, a class.

NA | TRBJ2-7 | TRBV4-1 | ASSQADEGSYEQY
NA | TRBJ2-7 | TRBV14 | ASSHRDPYEQY
NA | TRBJ2-3 | TRBV7-8 | ASSSRGQGAADTQY
NA | TRBJ1-6 | TRBV4-1 | ASSLPPSPLH
NA | TRBJ2-5 | TRBV9 | ASSVGTSGNEETQY
NA | TRBJ2-2 | TRBV6-5 | ASRITSGMFGELF
NA | TRBJ2-4 | TRBV7-3 | ASSPTGDLAKNIQY
NA | TRBJ2-3 | TRBV27 | ASSFFGTPSTDTQY
NA | TRBJ2-3 | TRBV29-1 | SVQGHLSSIKLGDTQY
few | TRBJ2-1 | TRBV27 | ASSQSGTSYNEQF
NA | TRBJ2-7 | TRBV7-9 | ASGSRSYEQY
NA | TRBJ1-1 | TRBV30 | AWRPWTGQEKAF
NA | TRBJ1-1 | TRBV4-2 | ASNKLPGNTEAF
NA | TRBJ2-1 | TRBV27 | ASKEAPVGEQF
NA | TRBJ1-5 | TRBV6-6 | ASSFWGPNQPQH
NA | TRBJ1-1 | TRBV2 | ASSQQTGLAF
NA | TRBJ1-1 | TRBV11-2 | ASSPGTEAF
NA | TRBJ2-2 | TRBV19 | ASSIDEGTGRTGELF
NA | TRBJ2-3 | TRBV7-3 | ASSSLAGPDTQY
NA | TRBJ2-5 | TRBV7-9 | ASIARGYQETQY
NA | TRBJ1-2 | TRBV6-6 | ASSDNYGYT
NA | TRBJ2-1 | TRBV11-3 | ASSLDAYNEQF
NA | TRBJ1-3 | TRBV7-9 | ASSLGGLGTIY
NA | TRBJ1-1 | TRBV18 | ASSEWPGNTEAF
NA | TRBJ2-1 | TRBV6-5 | ASSYRDVNEQF
NA | TRBJ2-2 | TRBV27 | ASSHLDGLDVGELF
once | TRBJ2-7 | TRBV6-5 | ASSYLLPGPYEQY
NA | TRBJ2-6 | TRBV13 | ASSLGLRLFQSSGANVLT
NA | TRBJ1-1 | TRBV5-5 | ASSLAEGPGEAF
medium-sized | TRBJ2-7 | TRBV27 | ASSEMGGLAGEQY
NA | TRBJ2-1 | TRBV13 | ASSLGGISYNEQF
medium-sized | TRBJ2-1 | TRBV11-3 | ASSLRGSSNEQF
medium-sized | TRBJ2-7 | TRBV27 | ASSTGGATGSYEQY
NA | TRBJ2-7 | TRBV19 | ASSIDLGSLAYEQY
NA | TRBJ1-1 | TRBV29-1 | SASAYRDRGDLGAF
NA | TRBJ2-7 | TRBV30 | AWSVDSSYEQY
NA | TRBJ2-7 | TRBV29-1 | SVDHKRGRNYEQY
NA | TRBJ2-1 | TRBV28 | ASRGWREANNEQF
NA | TRBJ2-5 | TRBV28 | ASSLVLGQSSIETQY
NA | TRBJ1-4 | TRBV4-2 | ASSQGPRGVKLF
once | TRBJ1-1 | TRBV5-6 | ASSVGGLGEAF
NA | TRBJ2-5 | TRBV6-5 | ASRYGTSEETQY
once | TRBJ2-2 | TRBV7-9 | ASSLVRGELF
NA | TRBJ2-7 | TRBV5-1 | ASSPEGSMWY
NA | TRBJ2-7 | TRBV27 | ASSLGGFPYEQY
NA | TRBJ2-4 | TRBV11-2 | ASRGPKNIQY
NA | TRBJ2-3 | TRBV30 | AWSVTGTSGSDTQY
NA | TRBJ1-1 | TRBV28 | ASSLRQGKNTEAF
NA | TRBJ2-7 | TRBV11-2 | ASSARDSVTYEQY
NA | TRBJ2-5 | TRBV7-3 | ASSPLGGIQETQY
NA | TRBJ2-2 | TRBV18 | ASSPGLGEGTGELF